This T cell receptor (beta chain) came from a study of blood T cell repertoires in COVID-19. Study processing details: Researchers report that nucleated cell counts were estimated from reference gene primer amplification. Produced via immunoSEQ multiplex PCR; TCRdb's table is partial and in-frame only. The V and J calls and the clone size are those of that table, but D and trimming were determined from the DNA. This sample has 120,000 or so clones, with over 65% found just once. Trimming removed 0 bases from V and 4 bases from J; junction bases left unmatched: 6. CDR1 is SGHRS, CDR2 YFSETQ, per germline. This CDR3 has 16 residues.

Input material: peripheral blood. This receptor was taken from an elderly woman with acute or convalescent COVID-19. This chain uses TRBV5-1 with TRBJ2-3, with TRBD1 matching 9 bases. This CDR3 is CASSLVGTGTSDTQYF. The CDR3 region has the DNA TGCGCCAGCAGCTTGGTGGGGACAGGGACATCAGATACGCAGTATTTT.